This T cell receptor beta chain was sequenced during a study of spatial heterogeneity in lung cancer. This CDR3 has 17 residues. Germline V lookup: CDR1 SEHNR, CDR2 FQNEAQ (reference sequence). V gave up 5 bases and J gave up 5 bases; unmatched junction bases: 9. This clonotype was counted many times. Its antigen is not known. Time point indicated: sample taken at primary tumor resection. TCRdb reprocessed the 5' RACE reads with MiXCR, giving one entry per CDR3 protein. The sample yields 15,000 to 20,000 distinct CDR3 sequences, 7.5% seen once. Study conclusions and caveats: Intratumoral expanded alpha and beta TCR counts were found to track tumor mutation counts.

The material sequenced was lung tumor tissue, taken at surgery. V usage is TRBV7-9 and J usage is TRBJ1-6; TRBD1 agrees at 10 bases. The TCR was taken from a male donor with early-stage non-small cell lung cancer. CDR3 region: CASSQPGQGNHNSPLHF. The CDR3 DNA reads TGTGCCAGCAGCCAACCGGGACAGGGGAATCATAATTCACCCCTCCACTTT.